These 31 T cell receptor beta chains came from one sample sequenced in a study of blood T cell repertoires in COVID-19. Assay: immunoSEQ multiplex PCR; the TCRdb copy retains only in-frame clones and omits some. This sample has a few hundred thousand clones; around 88% occur once, and the top ten carry roughly 1.2%. Sequencing was done on a sample of peripheral blood. These receptor sequences come from a woman between 50 and 59 years old with acute or convalescent COVID-19.

This chain links TRBV19 with TRBJ1-4; D unresolved. Germline CDR1 reads LNHDA; CDR2 reads SQIVND (reference sequence). This CDR3 is built from 11 residues. The V gene lost 4 bases and the J gene lost 8 bases, with 5 bases spanning the gap. The CDR3 region is CASSTSEKLFF. The CDR3 DNA is TGTGCCAGTAGTACGAGCGAAAAACTGTTTTTT. The variable domain in full, completed from reference TRBV19 and TRBJ1-4, reads DGGITQSPKYLFRKEGQNVTLSCEQNLNHDAMYWYRQDPGQGLRLIYYSQIVNDFQKGDIAEGYSVSREKKESFPLTVTSAQKNPTAFYLCASSTSEKLFFGSGTQLSVL.

V usage is TRBV7-2 and J usage is TRBJ2-3; possibly TRBD2 for D (6 bases). Germline V lookup: CDR1 SGHTA, CDR2 FQGNSA. V dropped 1 base and J dropped 3 bases, with 11 bases sitting between them. The CDR3 length is 15 residues. CDR3 residues: CASSLVGGWTDTQYF. CDR3 bases: TGTGCCAGCAGCTTAGTCGGGGGATGGACAGATACGCAGTATTTT.

The V call is TRBV6-6, the J call TRBJ1-1; possible D gene TRBD1, 6 bases. Germline assignment: CDR1 MNHNY and CDR2 SVGAGI (reference sequence). The V end was cut by 0 bases, the J end by 2 bases, with 10 bases between. CDR3 length: 15 residues. The chain's CDR3 is CASSYSGHSNTEAFF. The DNA of the CDR3 is TGTGCCAGCAGTTACTCGGGACATTCAAACACTGAAGCTTTCTTT.

The rearrangement uses TRBV7-9 and TRBJ1-2, with 8 bases lining up with TRBD1. J gave up 5 bases and V 2 bases, and 7 bases lay outside the gene matches. Germline-derived CDR1 and CDR2 are SEHNR and FQNEAQ (reference sequence). The CDR3 contains 15 residues. This CDR3 is CASSLTSQGGYGYTF. The CDR3 coding sequence is TGTGCCAGCAGCTTAACCTCACAGGGGGGATATGGCTACACCTTC.

The chain links TRBV7-6 to TRBJ2-7; TRBD2 agrees at 7 bases. The CDR3 is made up of 14 amino acids. Germline V gives CDR1 SGHVS, CDR2 FNYEAQ. The V and J ends lost 5 bases and 7 bases, in that order; junction bases with no gene match: 11. The CDR3 nucleotides read TGTGCCAGCAGCACTCTCACGGGAGGAACGGAGCAGTACTTC. Translating gives CASSTLTGGTEQYF.

V is TRBV25-1 and J is TRBJ2-5, with a tentative D call TRBD2 (6 bases). From germline, CDR1 is MGHDK and CDR2 SYGVNS. The V gene lost 1 base and the J gene lost 7 bases, with 16 bases spanning the gap. The CDR3 totals 15 residues. The CDR3 DNA reads TGTGCCAGCAGTGAATGGAGGGACGCCGGGGGGACCCAGTACTTC. It encodes CASSEWRDAGGTQYF. Looking up the rest from reference TRBV25-1 and TRBJ2-5 gives the full variable domain: EADIYQTPRYLVIGTGKKITLECSQTMGHDKMYWYQQDPGMELHLIHYSYGVNSTEKGDLSSESTVSRIRTEHFPLTLESARPSHTSQYLCASSEWRDAGGTQYFGPGTRLLVL.

The rearrangement links TRBV18 to TRBJ1-2, with D possibly TRBD1 on 5 matching bases. CDR3 length: 15 residues. Germline V gene sequence: CDR1 KGHSH, CDR2 LQKENI. Trimming took off 3 bases at V and 0 bases at J, with 11 bases between the two ends. CDR3 DNA: TGTGCCAGCTCACCTTTTGACAGATCTAACTATGGCTACACCTTC. This translates into CASSPFDRSNYGYTF.

The chain is built from TRBV2 and TRBJ2-3; D not certain. Germline values: CDR1 SNHLY, CDR2 FYNNEI. The ends were cut back, 3 bases at V and 6 bases at J, with 13 bases in the middle. This CDR3 is built from 14 residues. Here the CDR3 DNA reads TGTGCCAGCAGTGATATGCCTGAGAGGGATACGCAGTATTTT. Amino acid sequence: CASSDMPERDTQYF.

The chain uses TRBV27 and TRBJ1-5; tentative D call: TRBD1 (6 bases). Trimming left V 3 bases short and J 5 bases short, with 11 bases between. The CDR3 has 14 amino acids. The germline V gene encodes CDR1 MNHEY and CDR2 SMNVEV (reference sequence). DNA of the CDR3: TGTGCCAGCAGTTTGGCACAGGGTGATCAGCCCCAGCATTTT. Translating gives CASSLAQGDQPQHF.

The chain is built from TRBV14 and TRBJ2-3; a possible D gene is TRBD2 (5 bases). Germline assignment: CDR1 SGHDN and CDR2 FVKESK. The ends were cut back, 1 base at V and 1 base at J, with 18 bases in the middle. This CDR3 is built from 18 residues. CDR3: CASSQGRRQTRRTDTQYF. In DNA form, the CDR3 reads TGTGCCAGCAGCCAAGGACGGAGGCAGACCCGACGCACAGATACGCAGTATTTT.

The V and J genes are TRBV11-3 and TRBJ2-1; possibly TRBD2 for D (5 bases). The germline V gene encodes CDR1 SGHNT and CDR2 YENEEA. This CDR3 is 15 amino acids long. V gave up 2 bases and J gave up 7 bases, with 15 bases separating them. The CDR3 region has the DNA TGTGCCAGCAGCTTATTAGGCCTCCCGGGGAATGAGCAGTTCTTC. Amino acids: CASSLLGLPGNEQFF.

This clone has just one count. The chain links TRBV19 to TRBJ2-3, with 11 bases that match TRBD2. The trim removed 10 bases at V and 5 bases at J, leaving 8 bases unmatched. The V gene's germline CDR1 is LNHDA and CDR2 SQIVND (reference sequence). This CDR3 has 14 residues. The CDR3 is CATKTSGTIDTQYF. The CDR3 DNA is TGTGCCACCAAGACTAGCGGGACGATAGATACGCAGTATTTT.

The genes are TRBV5-5 and TRBJ1-2; D unresolved. Deletions cut 0 bases from V and 5 bases from J, with 14 bases between. The V gene's germline CDR1 is SGHKS and CDR2 YYEKEE (reference sequence). The CDR3 totals 15 residues. The DNA of the CDR3 is TGTGCCAGCAGCTTGGGGCAGGCCGTAGAGTATGGCTACACCTTC. This translates into CASSLGQAVEYGYTF.

The gene calls are TRBV19 and TRBJ1-4, with TRBD1 matching over 10 bases. The CDR3 loop spans 14 amino acids. The germline V gene has CDR1 LNHDA and CDR2 SQIVND (reference sequence). After removal of 6 bases from V and 11 bases from J, the junction contained 9 bases not matched to a gene. The CDR3 loop is CASSDRGQVEKLFF. Written as DNA, the CDR3 is TGTGCCAGTAGCGACAGGGGGCAGGTCGAGAAACTGTTTTTT.

The CDR3 protein is CAISESARGNEQFF. As DNA, the CDR3 is TGTGCCATCAGTGAGTCAGCCAGGGGTAATGAGCAGTTCTTC. V is TRBV10-3 and J is TRBJ2-1; D is possibly TRBD1 (6 bases). The V end was cut by 0 bases, the J end by 7 bases, with 10 bases between. In germline, CDR1 is ENHRY, CDR2 SYGVKD. This CDR3 has 14 residues.

CDR3 protein: CASSLGVRGAEQYV. The DNA of the CDR3 is TGTGCCAGCAGCTTAGGAGTCCGCGGGGCCGAGCAGTACGTC. The chain combines TRBV7-2 with TRBJ2-7; tentatively, D is TRBD2 (6 bases). Germline assignment: CDR1 SGHTA and CDR2 FQGNSA. V was clipped by 1 base and J by 6 bases, with 13 bases between them. CDR3 length: 14 amino acids.

The chain has TRBV19 and TRBJ1-3; 8 bases map to TRBD1. J lost 4 bases, V lost 4 bases, and 9 bases had no gene match. The CDR3 has 16 amino acids. Germline-derived CDR1 and CDR2 are LNHDA and SQIVND (reference sequence). DNA for the CDR3: TGTGCCAGTAGTAGAGCCCGGACAGGGCAGGGAAACACCATATATTTT. Its protein is CASSRARTGQGNTIYF.

This chain links TRBV19 with TRBJ2-7; perhaps TRBD2 as D (6 bases). Germline-derived CDR1 and CDR2 are LNHDA and SQIVND (reference sequence). The V end was cut by 5 bases, the J end by 3 bases, with 17 bases between. The CDR3 is made up of 15 amino acids. CDR3 in DNA: TGTGCCAGTAGTCGAGGATCGCTAGCGAGCTACGAGCAGTACTTC. This codes for CASSRGSLASYEQYF.

J is TRBJ2-5 and V is TRBV12-5; tentatively, D is TRBD2 (7 bases). The germline V and J ends were trimmed by 9 bases and 1 base, with 15 bases remaining between them. CDR3 size: 14 residues. In germline, CDR1 is LGHNT, CDR2 FRNRAP. CDR3 sequence: CASRLGGLQETQYF. DNA of the CDR3: TGTGCTAGCCGCCTGGGGGGGCTCCAAGAGACCCAGTACTTC.

This clone appeared a few times. V and J are TRBV9 and TRBJ2-7; D is possibly TRBD2 (5 bases). The germline V and J ends were trimmed by 0 bases and 6 bases, with 10 bases remaining between them. The CDR3 totals 13 residues. Per germline, CDR1 SGDLS and CDR2 YYNGEE. The CDR3 region has the DNA TGTGCCAGCAGCGTAGTTCGTGAGGGCGAGCAGTACTTC. This translates into CASSVVREGEQYF.

This chain uses TRBV7-8 with TRBJ2-2; TRBD1 matches at 9 bases. From germline, CDR1 is SGHVS and CDR2 FQNEAQ. The ends lost 5 bases at V and 0 bases at J; junction bases unmatched: 4. This CDR3 comprises 16 residues. As DNA, the CDR3 is TGTGCCAGCAGCCCCCGGACAGGGGCGAACACCGGGGAGCTGTTTTTT. Translated, it gives CASSPRTGANTGELFF.

This chain links TRBV29-1 with TRBJ2-7, with a possible D match to TRBD2 (6 bases). The CDR3 sequence is 12 residues long. Trimming took 2 bases from V and 4 from J, leaving 9 bases between them. Looked up from germline, CDR1 is SQVTM and CDR2 is ANQGSEA. CDR3 sequence (DNA): TGCAGCGTTGAATTCGGGACTTACGAGCAGTACTTC. The encoded protein is CSVEFGTYEQYF.

The chain is built from TRBV2 and TRBJ2-7; maybe TRBD2 (7 bases). With 9 bases removed from V and 2 bases from J, the gap between germline ends came to 11 bases. The CDR3 sequence is 12 residues long. Per the germline V gene, CDR1 is SNHLY and CDR2 is FYNNEI. CDR3 protein: CARGGDTYEQYF. In DNA, the CDR3 is TGTGCCAGGGGAGGGGACACCTACGAGCAGTACTTC. The variable domain in full, completed from reference TRBV2 and TRBJ2-7, reads EPEVTQTPSHQVTQMGQEVILRCVPISNHLYFYWYRQILGQKVEFLVSFYNNEISEKSEIFDDQFSVERPDGSNFTLKIRSTKLEDSAMYFCARGGDTYEQYFGPGTRLTVT.

The chain links TRBV7-2 to TRBJ1-2; D ambiguous. The germline V gene has CDR1 SGHTA and CDR2 FQGNSA. V shed 1 base and J shed 2 bases, with 8 bases lying between them. This CDR3 is built from 14 residues. CDR3: CASSLESQNYGYTF. DNA of the CDR3: TGTGCCAGCAGCTTAGAGTCGCAGAACTATGGCTACACCTTC.

This clone has just a few counts. The CDR3 is CSVQKSDRNYGYTF. CDR3 nucleotide sequence: TGCAGCGTCCAAAAGTCGGACAGGAACTATGGCTACACCTTC. The chain is built from TRBV29-1 and TRBJ1-2; the match to TRBD1 covers 7 bases. This CDR3 comprises 14 residues. Germline V gives CDR1 SQVTM, CDR2 ANQGSEA. V lost 6 bases to trimming and J lost 2 bases; unmatched junction nucleotides: 9.

The chain joins TRBV2 to TRBJ2-1, with 7 bases identical to TRBD2. The V segment lost 7 bases and the J segment 5 bases; nucleotides outside the gene matches: 14. Germline V lookup: CDR1 SNHLY, CDR2 FYNNEI. This CDR3 spans 16 amino acids. The CDR3 here is CASKLRDYLKDNEQFF. DNA for the CDR3: TGTGCCAGCAAACTCCGGGACTACCTTAAGGACAATGAGCAGTTCTTC.

J is TRBJ1-4 and V is TRBV19, with TRBD1 matching over 8 bases. CDR1 and CDR2 from the germline V gene are LNHDA and SQIVND (reference sequence). The trim removed 6 bases at V and 4 bases at J, leaving 4 bases unmatched. CDR3 size: 14 residues. The CDR3, as DNA: TGTGCCAGTAGCAGGGACAGGCGTAATGAAAAACTGTTTTTT. Protein: CASSRDRRNEKLFF. The full variable domain, its missing parts supplied by reference TRBV19 and TRBJ1-4, is DGGITQSPKYLFRKEGQNVTLSCEQNLNHDAMYWYRQDPGQGLRLIYYSQIVNDFQKGDIAEGYSVSREKKESFPLTVTSAQKNPTAFYLCASSRDRRNEKLFFGSGTQLSVL.

The chain has TRBV5-1 and TRBJ1-4; D is possibly TRBD1 (5 bases). V shed 4 bases and J shed 6 bases, with 16 bases lying between them. Germline lookup yields CDR1 SGHRS and CDR2 YFSETQ. The CDR3 is 15 amino acids. The CDR3 DNA sequence: TGCGCCAGCAGCCCCGGCTGGGGGGGGGATGAAAAACTGTTTTTT. This codes for CASSPGWGGDEKLFF.

J is TRBJ2-5 and V is TRBV5-4; TRBD2 is a possible D gene (5 bases). Germline-derived CDR1 and CDR2 are SGHNT and YYREEE (reference sequence). The CDR3 has 16 residues. Between the trimmed V and J ends, which lost 0 bases and 5 bases, there was a span of 17 bases. Here the CDR3 DNA reads TGTGCCAGCAGCTTGGATCGCACTCCCGGGGTGGAGACCCAGTACTTC. Protein product: CASSLDRTPGVETQYF.

V is TRBV23-1 and J is TRBJ2-7, with TRBD1 identical over 7 bases. TRBV23-1 is noted as an ORF with a role that remains uncertain. This CDR3 has 15 residues. After removal of 8 bases from V and 6 bases from J, the junction contained 16 bases not matched to a gene. The CDR3 sequence is CASSPDRDRGFEQYV. CDR3 bases: TGCGCCAGCTCACCTGATCGGGACAGAGGTTTCGAGCAGTACGTC.

The CDR3 loop reads CASSQVGRDYGYTF. DNA of the CDR3: TGTGCCAGCAGCCAAGTCGGCAGGGACTATGGCTACACCTTC. The rearrangement uses TRBV3-1 (or the pseudogene TRBV3-2) and TRBJ1-2; D is possibly TRBD1 (5 bases). The CDR3 contains 14 residues. Germline values: CDR1 LGHDT, CDR2 YNNKEL (reference sequence). V was pared by 1 base and J by 3 bases, with 9 bases between.